This T cell receptor (beta chain) emerged from a study of shared clonotypes between healthy human individuals. Study-wide results and caveats: Exclusively blood specimens were collected; tissue repertoires likely differ.

Sequenced by immunoSEQ multiplex PCR; TCRdb stores in-frame clones only, minus some. The table has some 2,100,000 clones, around 93% seen once. In regard to this clone: The antigen is unknown.

CDR3 length equals 15 residues. Germline CDR1 reads MNHEY; CDR2 reads SVGAGI. V was shortened by 0 bases and J by 6 bases, with 14 bases between the two germline ends. The naive CD8 subset, CD45RO-negative cells positively selected for CCR7, excluded terminally differentiated effector memory CD45RA+ cells. Sequenced material: naive CD8+ T cells from PBMCs. The TCR comes from a man younger than 35 in good health. Some clones in this sample may be carry-over from other donors' samples. J is TRBJ1-2 and V is TRBV6-5; possible D gene TRBD1, 6 bases. CDR3 nucleotides: TGTGCCAGCAGTTACTCGAGTAGAGGGGGGGATGGCTACACCTTC. Residues: CASSYSSRGGDGYTF.